This entry lists 18 T cell receptor beta chains sequenced from one sample in a study of somatic mutations in cytotoxic T cells in rheumatoid arthritis. Data came from immunoSEQ multiplex PCR; TCRdb stores just in-frame clones and leaves some out. In the table there are 15,000 to 20,000 clones, roughly 86% of which are singletons. The sample consisted of CD8+ T cells sorted from blood. The receptors come from a woman between 45 and 65 years old with rheumatoid arthritis.

The chain combines TRBV6-4 with TRBJ2-3; D unresolved. Germline V gene sequence: CDR1 MRHNA, CDR2 SNTAGT. The CDR3 has 14 residues. The V and J ends lost 2 bases and 4 bases respectively, with 10 bases between them. CDR3: CASSDRAGADTQYF. The CDR3 coding sequence is TGTGCCAGCAGTGACAGGGCTGGTGCAGATACGCAGTATTTT.

V gene TRBV10-2 combines with J gene TRBJ2-1; possible D gene TRBD2, 7 bases. Per the germline V gene, CDR1 is WSHSY and CDR2 is SAAADI. This CDR3 is built from 14 residues. V shed 6 bases and J shed 3 bases, with 12 bases lying between them. The CDR3 reads CASRDRGGYNEQFF. CDR3 nucleotide sequence: TGCGCCAGCAGGGATAGGGGGGGCTACAATGAGCAGTTCTTC.

The chain links TRBV2 to TRBJ1-5, with 8 nucleotides matching TRBD1. The germline CDR1 and CDR2 sequences are SNHLY and FYNNEI. V shed 7 bases, J shed 0 bases, and the junction held 5 bases outside the gene matches. CDR3 length equals 15 residues. This chain's CDR3 is CASTQTGDSNQPQHF. Written as DNA, the CDR3 is TGTGCCAGCACCCAGACAGGGGATAGCAATCAGCCCCAGCATTTT.

The genes are TRBV7-5 and TRBJ1-5. TRBV7-5 is noted as a pseudogene. The length of the CDR3 is 18 residues. The CDR3: CARSLVPTPGQRDQPQHF. CDR3 sequence (DNA): TGTGCCAGAAGCTTAGTCCCCACTCCGGGACAGCGGGACCAGCCCCAGCATTTT.

The rearrangement joins TRBV4-2 to TRBJ2-4; tentative D call: TRBD2 (5 bases). CDR3 length: 14 amino acids. Germline lookup yields CDR1 LGHNA and CDR2 YNFKEQ. V was cut by 3 bases and J by 0 bases, with 6 bases left in between. The CDR3 protein is CASSQAGAKNIQYF. The CDR3 nucleotides read TGTGCCAGCAGCCAGGCGGGAGCCAAAAACATTCAGTACTTC.

The chain uses TRBV7-9 and TRBJ2-1; tentative D call: TRBD2 (6 bases). Germline V CDR1 and CDR2: SEHNR, FQNEAQ (reference sequence). The CDR3 extends over 12 amino acids. Trimming removed 6 bases from V and 9 bases from J, with 12 bases in between. CDR3 coding DNA: TGTGCCAGCAGATTGTCCGGGGGTGAGCAGTTCTTC. Its protein product is CASRLSGGEQFF. The variable domain in full, with the rest retrieved from reference TRBV7-9 and TRBJ2-1, is DTGVSQNPRHKITKRGQNVTFRCDPISEHNRLYWYRQTLGQGPEFLTYFQNEAQLEKSRLLSDRFSAERPKGSFSTLEIQRTEQGDSAMYLCASRLSGGEQFFGPGTRLTVL.

This rearrangement joins TRBV16 to TRBJ2-7; D possibly matches TRBD1 or TRBD2 (5 bases each). The germline CDR1 and CDR2 sequences are KGHSY and FQNENV. The V end was cut by 6 bases, the J end by 2 bases, with 14 bases between. The CDR3 is 14 residues long. The CDR3 region is CASSARDQAYEQYF. The CDR3 coding sequence is TGTGCCAGCAGTGCCCGGGACCAAGCCTACGAGCAGTACTTC.

This sequence joins TRBV19 and TRBJ2-1; D is uncertain. Trimming pared 5 bases from V and 7 bases from J, leaving 9 bases between. This CDR3 spans 12 amino acids. Germline CDR1 and CDR2: LNHDA and SQIVND (reference sequence). CDR3 residues: CASSVSQNEQFF. The CDR3, as DNA: TGTGCCAGTAGTGTAAGCCAGAATGAGCAGTTCTTC. The full variable domain, rest sourced from reference TRBV19 and TRBJ2-1, is DGGITQSPKYLFRKEGQNVTLSCEQNLNHDAMYWYRQDPGQGLRLIYYSQIVNDFQKGDIAEGYSVSREKKESFPLTVTSAQKNPTAFYLCASSVSQNEQFFGPGTRLTVL.

Worth noting for this clone: Other DNA sequences in the same sample also yield this CDR3. The gene calls are TRBV15 and TRBJ1-5, with D unclear. Trimming removed 3 bases from V and 0 bases from J, with 0 bases in between. Germline CDR1 and CDR2: LNHNV and YYDKDF (reference sequence). The CDR3 is made up of 12 amino acids. CDR3: CATSSSNQPQHF. In nucleotides, the CDR3 is TGTGCCACCAGCAGTAGCAATCAGCCCCAGCATTTT.

The V gene is TRBV27, the J gene TRBJ2-2, with D hard to call. Trimming shortened V by 6 bases and J by 1 base, and 9 bases separated the two germline ends. Looked up from germline, CDR1 is MNHEY and CDR2 is SMNVEV (reference sequence). CDR3 length equals 14 residues. In DNA form, the CDR3 reads TGTGCCAGCAGCGCGAACAGGAACACCGGGGAGCTGTTTTTT. Translation gives CASSANRNTGELFF.

CDR3 nucleotide sequence: TGTGCCAGCAGCTCTCCGTGGGGTACCCAGCCCCAGCATTTT. Protein product: CASSSPWGTQPQHF. The chain links TRBV2 to TRBJ1-5; D not resolved. V lost 6 bases and J 7 bases, leaving 16 bases between the germline ends. Germline V gives CDR1 SNHLY, CDR2 FYNNEI. The CDR3 loop spans 14 amino acids.

CDR3 coding DNA: TGTGCCAGCAGCAACCCCACTAGCGGGGACTACGAGCAGTACTTC. Its protein is CASSNPTSGDYEQYF. This chain connects TRBV5-5 to TRBJ2-7; TRBD2 agrees at 10 bases. V dropped 4 bases and J dropped 3; count of bases not matched to a gene: 7. The CDR3 extends over 15 amino acids. The V gene's germline CDR1 is SGHKS and CDR2 YYEKEE (reference sequence).

The rearrangement joins TRBV6-4 to TRBJ2-2, with D unresolved. CDR3 size: 12 residues. Germline V gene data show CDR1 as MRHNA and CDR2 as SNTAGT. V lost 2 bases and J 3 bases, leaving 1 base between the germline ends. Here the CDR3 DNA reads TGTGCCAGCAGTGACGACACCGGGGAGCTGTTTTTT. Amino acids: CASSDDTGELFF.

This chain joins TRBV27 and TRBJ2-7, with D possibly being TRBD1 (6 bases). Germline values: CDR1 MNHEY, CDR2 SMNVEV (reference sequence). The CDR3 runs 14 residues. V lost 2 bases, J lost 6 bases, and 14 bases lay in between. This CDR3 is CASSLGAGAVEQYF. The CDR3 bases are TGTGCCAGCAGTTTAGGGGCAGGGGCGGTCGAGCAGTACTTC.

J is TRBJ2-3 and V is TRBV5-8; the D call may be TRBD1 or TRBD2 (5 bases each). The CDR3 runs 15 residues. Deletions cut 3 bases from V and 0 bases from J, with 11 bases between. The germline V gene encodes CDR1 SGHTS and CDR2 YDEGEE. CDR3 in DNA: TGTGCCAGCAGCTGGGGGTCGGGCAGCACAGATACGCAGTATTTT. Amino acid sequence: CASSWGSGSTDTQYF.

The J gene is TRBJ2-5, the V gene TRBV13; possibly TRBD1 or TRBD2 for D (5 bases each). Germline V gene sequence: CDR1 PRHDT, CDR2 FYEKMQ (reference sequence). V lost 2 bases and J 4 bases, leaving 20 bases between the germline ends. The CDR3 totals 17 residues. The CDR3 spells CASSLLGGEGIRETQYF. Written as DNA, the CDR3 is TGTGCCAGCAGCTTATTGGGCGGAGAGGGGATCCGAGAGACCCAGTACTTC. Variable domain in full (rest from reference TRBV13 and TRBJ2-5): AAGVIQSPRHLIKEKRETATLKCYPIPRHDTVYWYQQGPGQDPQFLISFYEKMQSDKGSIPDRFSAQQFSDYHSELNMSSLELGDSALYFCASSLLGGEGIRETQYFGPGTRLLVL.

By share of the sample, this clone is medium-sized. V usage is TRBV7-2 and J usage is TRBJ2-1, with D possibly TRBD2 on 6 matching bases. This CDR3 region has 13 residues. Germline lookup yields CDR1 SGHTA and CDR2 FQGNSA. V lost 6 bases to trimming and J lost 6 bases, with 12 bases between them. The DNA for the CDR3 is TGTGCCAGCAGAGAGGGCGGGGCCAATGAGCAGTTCTTC. Amino acids: CASREGGANEQFF.

Only a few counts were recorded for this clone. The chain employs TRBV5-4 and TRBJ2-7; D not certain. The germline CDR1 and CDR2 sequences are SGHNT and YYREEE (reference sequence). This CDR3 is 12 amino acids long. V lost 0 bases and J lost 5, with 6 bases in between. DNA for the CDR3: TGTGCCAGCAGCTTGGAGCGAAACGAGCAGTACTTC. This encodes CASSLERNEQYF.